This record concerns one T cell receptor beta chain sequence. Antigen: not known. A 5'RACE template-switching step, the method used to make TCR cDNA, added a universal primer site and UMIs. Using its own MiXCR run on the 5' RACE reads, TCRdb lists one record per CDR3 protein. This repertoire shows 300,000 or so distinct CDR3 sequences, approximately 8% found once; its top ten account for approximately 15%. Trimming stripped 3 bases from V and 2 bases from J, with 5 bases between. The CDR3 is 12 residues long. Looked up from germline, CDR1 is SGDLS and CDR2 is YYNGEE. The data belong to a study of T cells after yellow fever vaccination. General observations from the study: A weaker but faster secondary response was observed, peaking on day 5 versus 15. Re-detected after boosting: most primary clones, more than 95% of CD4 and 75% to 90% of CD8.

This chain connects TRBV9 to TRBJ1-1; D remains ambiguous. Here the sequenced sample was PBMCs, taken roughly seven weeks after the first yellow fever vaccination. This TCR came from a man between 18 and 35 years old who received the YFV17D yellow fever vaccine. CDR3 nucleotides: TGTGCCAGCAGCGCCTATAACACTGAAGCTTTCTTT. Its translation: CASSAYNTEAFF.